The next 22 T cell receptor beta chains were all read from a single sample in a study of blood T cell repertoires in COVID-19. Profiling relied on immunoSEQ multiplex PCR, and the TCRdb table lists in-frame clones only, not all of them. Of tens of thousands of clones in the sample, roughly 87% were seen once. Input material: peripheral blood. Receptors were obtained from a man aged 50 or older with acute or convalescent COVID-19.

The chain employs TRBV5-1 and TRBJ2-3; TRBD1 is a possible D gene (5 bases). Trimming removed 4 bases at V and 2 bases at J, with 14 bases between. CDR1 is SGHRS and CDR2 is YFSETQ in the germline V gene. The CDR3 totals 15 residues. CDR3 coding DNA: TGCGCCAGCAGCAAACGACAGAGATACACAGATACGCAGTATTTT. Translation: CASSKRQRYTDTQYF. Together with reference TRBV5-1 and TRBJ2-3, the CDR3 gives the full variable domain: KAGVTQTPRYLIKTRGQQVTLSCSPISGHRSVSWYQQTPGQGLQFLFEYFSETQRNKGNFPGRFSGRQFSNSRSEMNVSTLELGDSALYLCASSKRQRYTDTQYFGPGTRLTVL.

This sequence joins TRBV5-6 and TRBJ1-4; 7 bases are a match to TRBD1. Germline V gives CDR1 SGHDT, CDR2 YYEEEE. The junction had 13 bases not matched to a gene; V was cut back by 10 bases and J by 10 bases. This CDR3 region has 13 residues. Written as DNA, the CDR3 is TGTGCCGGGAAACAGGGGCCTTTCGGAAAACTGTTTTTT. This encodes CAGKQGPFGKLFF.

The genes are TRBV5-5 and TRBJ2-2; TRBD2 agrees at 8 bases. Germline V gives CDR1 SGHKS, CDR2 YYEKEE (reference sequence). J gave up 0 bases and V 4 bases, and 2 bases lay outside the gene matches. CDR3 size: 15 residues. The CDR3 DNA follows: TGTGCCAGCAGCGTGGGACTAGCGAACACCGGGGAGCTGTTTTTT. It translates to CASSVGLANTGELFF.

In its sample, this clone was seen many times. V usage is TRBV27 and J usage is TRBJ1-3; tentative D call: TRBD1 (6 bases). The CDR3 sequence is 14 residues long. V lost 6 bases and J 2 bases, leaving 11 bases between the germline ends. Germline V lookup: CDR1 MNHEY, CDR2 SMNVEV (reference sequence). In DNA form, the CDR3 reads TGTGCCAGCAGACAGGGTACTCCTGGAAACACCATATATTTT. Translated: CASRQGTPGNTIYF.

The gene calls are TRBV27 and TRBJ1-3, with D unclear. This CDR3 has 13 residues. V was pared by 5 bases and J by 3 bases, with 8 bases between. The germline gives CDR1 MNHEY, CDR2 SMNVEV (reference sequence). DNA of the CDR3: TGTGCCAGCAGTCCGGGGATTGGAAACACCATATATTTT. This codes for CASSPGIGNTIYF.

A few counts support this clone. The CDR3 sequence is CASSYDRNQPQHF. In DNA, the CDR3 is TGTGCCAGCAGTTACGACAGAAATCAGCCCCAGCATTTT. The chain links TRBV27 to TRBJ1-5, with D tentatively TRBD1 (5 bases). The CDR3 loop spans 13 amino acids. Looked up from germline, CDR1 is MNHEY and CDR2 is SMNVEV (reference sequence). V lost 4 bases and J 4 bases, leaving 8 bases between the germline ends.

The rearrangement uses TRBV24-1 and TRBJ1-6, with 7 bases that match TRBD1. V shed 2 bases, J shed 5 bases, and the junction held 2 bases outside the gene matches. Germline CDR1 is KGHDR and CDR2 is SFDVKD. The CDR3 has 15 residues. CDR3 protein: CATSDSGTDNSPLHF. CDR3 coding DNA: TGTGCCACCAGTGATTCCGGGACAGATAATTCACCCCTCCACTTT.

The V call is TRBV6-2 or TRBV6-3, the J call TRBJ2-7; D unclear. This CDR3 contains 14 residues. CDR1 and CDR2 (germline): MNHEY, SVGEGT. V was shortened by 3 bases and J by 0 bases, with 9 bases between the two germline ends. CDR3 sequence reads: CASSYGFSSYEQYF. The CDR3 DNA reads as TGTGCCAGCAGTTATGGCTTCAGCTCCTACGAGCAGTACTTC.

V usage is TRBV4-3 and J usage is TRBJ1-2; 7 bases fit TRBD1. Trimming took 1 base from V and 4 from J; bases not matched to a gene: 6. The CDR3 extends over 15 amino acids. Germline values: CDR1 LGHNA, CDR2 YSLEER. The CDR3 loop is CASSQAQGQPYGYTF. The CDR3 region has the DNA TGCGCCAGCAGCCAAGCCCAGGGACAGCCCTATGGCTACACCTTC.

The count of this clone is one. The chain employs TRBV28 and TRBJ2-3, with 12 nucleotides matching TRBD1. The junction had 4 bases not matched to a gene; V was cut back by 5 bases and J by 4 bases. This CDR3 contains 15 residues. Germline loops: CDR1 MDHEN, CDR2 SYDVKM. DNA of the CDR3: TGTGCCAGCAGTGGCCGGGACAGGGGGCCAGATACGCAGTATTTT. It encodes CASSGRDRGPDTQYF. Full variable domain (missing parts from reference TRBV28 and TRBJ2-3): DVKVTQSSRYLVKRTGEKVFLECVQDMDHENMFWYRQDPGLGLRLIYFSYDVKMKEKGDIPEGYSVSREKKERFSLILESASTNQTSMYLCASSGRDRGPDTQYFGPGTRLTVL.

A few counts support this clone. The chain joins TRBV5-1 to TRBJ1-4; D remains ambiguous. Trimming took 0 bases from V and 5 from J, leaving 5 bases between them. The CDR3 consists of 13 residues. Germline loops: CDR1 SGHRS, CDR2 YFSETQ. In DNA form, the CDR3 reads TGCGCCAGCAGCTTGGGAGAAAATGAAAAACTGTTTTTT. Residues: CASSLGENEKLFF.

Turning to this clone: The sample carries other DNA sequences with the same CDR3. This chain uses TRBV9 with TRBJ1-2; tentative D call: TRBD1 (5 bases). V was shortened by 4 bases and J by 2 bases, with 15 bases between the two germline ends. Germline V gives CDR1 SGDLS, CDR2 YYNGEE. The CDR3 is 15 amino acids. CDR3 residues: CASSPTRDGNYGYTF. The DNA for the CDR3 is TGTGCCAGCAGCCCGACCAGGGATGGGAACTATGGCTACACCTTC. The whole variable domain, filled in from reference TRBV9 and TRBJ1-2, reads DSGVTQTPKHLITATGQRVTLRCSPRSGDLSVYWYQQSLDQGLQFLIQYYNGEERAKGNILERFSAQQFPDLHSELNLSSLELGDSALYFCASSPTRDGNYGYTFGSGTRLTVV.

The rearrangement joins TRBV7-9 to TRBJ1-5; 7 positions agree with TRBD1. Germline CDR1 is SEHNR and CDR2 is FQNEAQ (reference sequence). V lost 3 bases, J lost 7 bases, and 6 bases stayed unmatched. The CDR3 totals 14 residues. The CDR3 nucleotides are TGTGCCAGCAGCTTGGGGGACAGTCCCCAGCCCCAGCATTTT. This encodes CASSLGDSPQPQHF. The whole variable domain, filled in from reference TRBV7-9 and TRBJ1-5, reads DTGVSQNPRHKITKRGQNVTFRCDPISEHNRLYWYRQTLGQGPEFLTYFQNEAQLEKSRLLSDRFSAERPKGSFSTLEIQRTEQGDSAMYLCASSLGDSPQPQHFGDGTRLSIL.

The V gene is TRBV7-3, the J gene TRBJ1-2, with TRBD1 as a possible D gene (6 bases). The CDR3 runs to 13 residues. Trimming pared 2 bases from V and 2 bases from J, leaving 6 bases between. Per the germline V gene, CDR1 is SGHTA and CDR2 is FQGTGA. The chain's CDR3 is CASSLQGNYGYTF. In DNA, the CDR3 is TGTGCCAGCAGCTTACAGGGGAACTATGGCTACACCTTC.

The rearrangement links TRBV4-2 to TRBJ1-6, with no clear D. This CDR3 has 15 residues. Germline V CDR1 and CDR2: LGHNA, YNFKEQ. V was cut by 1 base and J by 5 bases, with 9 bases left in between. CDR3 sequence: CASSQAAGNNSPLHF. CDR3 coding DNA: TGTGCCAGCAGCCAAGCTGCGGGAAATAATTCACCCCTCCACTTT.

This clone was observed once. The rearrangement joins TRBV18 to TRBJ1-4; the D gene is possibly TRBD1 (5 bases). Germline CDR1 reads KGHSH; CDR2 reads LQKENI. This CDR3 is 18 amino acids long. Trimming removed 6 bases at V and 0 bases at J, with 20 bases between. The CDR3 loop reads CASSTMAGRLATNEKLFF. Written as DNA, the CDR3 is TGTGCCAGCTCCACCATGGCAGGGAGGTTGGCAACTAATGAAAAACTGTTTTTT.

The J gene is TRBJ1-1, the V gene TRBV10-3; TRBD1 agrees at 10 bases. The trim removed 2 bases at V and 0 bases at J, leaving 0 bases unmatched. Germline lookup yields CDR1 ENHRY and CDR2 SYGVKD. The length of the CDR3 is 15 residues. The CDR3 DNA follows: TGTGCCATCAGTGAGGGGACAGGGGTGAACACTGAAGCTTTCTTT. Protein product: CAISEGTGVNTEAFF.

This clone has a handful of counts. This chain connects TRBV5-5 to TRBJ1-5; TRBD1 aligns across 8 bases. CDR1 is SGHKS, CDR2 YYEKEE, per germline (reference sequence). Trimming cost V 0 bases and J 9 bases; bases outside gene matches: 8. The CDR3 extends over 15 amino acids. For the CDR3, the DNA is TGTGCCAGCAGCTTGGGGACAGGGCCAGGAGGGCCCCAGCATTTT. Protein product: CASSLGTGPGGPQHF.

The V call is TRBV24-1, the J call TRBJ2-2, with 9 nucleotides matching TRBD1. The CDR3 is made up of 16 amino acids. Per the germline V gene, CDR1 is KGHDR and CDR2 is SFDVKD. Losses at the gene ends were 8 bases for V and 6 bases for J; bases not matched to a gene: 12. The CDR3 DNA reads as TGTGCCACCAAACCTCCGGGACAGGGAGGTTCCGGGGAGCTGTTTTTT. This codes for CATKPPGQGGSGELFF.

V and J are TRBV7-2 and TRBJ1-5, with 7 bases identical to TRBD1. In germline, CDR1 is SGHTA, CDR2 FQGNSA. The trim removed 6 bases at V and 7 bases at J, leaving 6 bases unmatched. The length of the CDR3 is 13 residues. CDR3 amino acids: CASSFTGEQPQHF. As DNA, the CDR3 is TGTGCCAGCAGTTTCACAGGGGAACAGCCCCAGCATTTT.

In its sample, this clone was seen once. The chain combines TRBV5-1 with TRBJ1-4; 10 bases fit TRBD1. V lost 0 bases, J lost 6 bases, and 2 bases stayed unmatched. The V gene's germline CDR1 is SGHRS and CDR2 YFSETQ. CDR3 length: 15 residues. CDR3 coding DNA: TGCGCCAGCAGCTTGGCCGGGACAGGGGATGAAAAACTGTTTTTT. Translation gives CASSLAGTGDEKLFF.

The J gene is TRBJ1-4, the V gene TRBV9, with 7 bases aligning to TRBD1. This CDR3 region has 17 residues. Per germline, CDR1 SGDLS and CDR2 YYNGEE. V trimming: 3 bases; J trimming: 8 bases; junction bases outside the gene matches: 16. This chain's CDR3 is CASSASGGGIQGEKLFF. The CDR3 nucleotides are TGTGCCAGCAGCGCCAGCGGGGGCGGAATACAGGGGGAAAAACTGTTTTTT. The full variable domain, its missing parts supplied by reference TRBV9 and TRBJ1-4, is DSGVTQTPKHLITATGQRVTLRCSPRSGDLSVYWYQQSLDQGLQFLIQYYNGEERAKGNILERFSAQQFPDLHSELNLSSLELGDSALYFCASSASGGGIQGEKLFFGSGTQLSVL.